These 23 T cell receptor beta chains share one sample of origin, sequenced in a study of CD8+CD57+ T cells in acquired aplastic anemia. CD8+CD57+ cell expansion had been shown by flow cytometry in patients chosen for sequencing. Investigators profiled TCR beta VDJ and CDR3 from genomic DNA template. TCRdb fed the reads into MiXCR, producing one record per CDR3 protein. The data contain 110,000 or so distinct CDR3 sequences, 50% to 60% of them singletons. The sample was sorted CD4+, CD8+, or CD8+CD57+ T cells (not recorded which) from PBMCs. The receptors come from a human donor with aplastic anemia.

This sequence joins TRBV5-5 and TRBJ2-4; D remains unclear. The CDR3 covers 15 residues. V lost 1 base to trimming and J lost 5 bases, with 13 bases between them. CDR1 SGHKS and CDR2 YYEKEE come from the germline V gene (reference sequence). The DNA of the CDR3 is TGTGCCAGCAGCTTGAGTCTTGTCCCCCAAAACATTCAGTACTTC. Translated: CASSLSLVPQNIQYF.

The chain joins TRBV7-6 to TRBJ2-5, with a possible D match to TRBD2 (5 bases). In germline, CDR1 is SGHVS, CDR2 FNYEAQ. The V and J ends lost 1 base and 5 bases respectively, with 11 bases between them. The CDR3 extends over 14 amino acids. The CDR3 sequence is CASSLDAGGETQYF. In DNA form, the CDR3 reads TGTGCCAGCAGCTTAGATGCGGGCGGTGAGACCCAGTACTTC.

To note about this clonotype: At one boundary the junction diverges from the germline segment, which might be a read error. V and J are TRBV15 and TRBJ2-7; D is possibly TRBD2 (6 bases). Looked up from germline, CDR1 is LNHNV and CDR2 is YYDKDF (reference sequence). The CDR3 consists of 14 residues. The CDR3 sequence is CATSRDSGGYEQYF. In DNA, the CDR3 is TGTGCCACTAGCAGAGATTCCGGGGGCTACGAGCAGTACTTC.

The gene calls are TRBV20-1 and TRBJ2-1; no definite D call. V lost 1 base, J lost 2 bases, and 0 bases lay in between. Germline V gene sequence: CDR1 DFQATT, CDR2 SNEGSKA (reference sequence). The CDR3 spans 11 residues. The CDR3 region is CSARAYNEQFF. DNA for the CDR3: TGCAGTGCTAGAGCCTACAATGAGCAGTTCTTC.

The V and J genes are TRBV3-1 and TRBJ2-5; 13 nucleotides match TRBD2. The CDR3 has 18 residues. From germline, CDR1 is LGHDT and CDR2 YNNKEL (reference sequence). The V gene end was trimmed by 3 bases and the J gene end by 3 bases; junction bases not matched to a gene: 10. The CDR3 bases are TGTGCCAGCAGCCAGGGTACACTAGCGGGAGGGTTGAAAGAGACCCAGTACTTC. Its protein is CASSQGTLAGGLKETQYF.

This clonotype turned up a few times. The chain recombines TRBV10-3 with TRBJ1-6, with D uncertain. The length of the CDR3 is 13 residues. The V end was cut by 3 bases, the J end by 7 bases, with 7 bases between. Germline CDR1 and CDR2: ENHRY and SYGVKD. The chain's CDR3 is CAISDPKNSPLHF. As DNA, the CDR3 is TGTGCCATCAGTGACCCGAAGAATTCACCCCTCCACTTT.

This clonotype was seen a handful of times. The gene calls are TRBV29-1 and TRBJ2-7; D is possibly TRBD2 (6 bases). The V end was cut by 5 bases, the J end by 2 bases, with 13 bases between. The length of the CDR3 is 13 residues. Germline lookup yields CDR1 SQVTM and CDR2 ANQGSEA. The DNA of the CDR3 is TGCAGCGTTCGTGGAGGGGAAGCCTACGAGCAGTACTTC. Its translation is CSVRGGEAYEQYF.

CDR3 region: CASTYTSRDYGYTF. CDR3 nucleotides: TGCGCCAGCACTTACACCTCACGGGACTATGGCTACACCTTC. This chain joins TRBV5-1 and TRBJ1-2, with unresolved D. Germline CDR1 SGHRS, CDR2 YFSETQ. The CDR3 runs 14 residues. Trimming removed 6 bases from V and 3 bases from J, with 15 bases in between.

This clonotype occurred a few times. This sequence joins TRBV25-1 and TRBJ2-7; D not certain. This CDR3 contains 15 residues. Germline V gene lookup returns CDR1 MGHDK and CDR2 SYGVNS. Trimming shortened V by 3 bases and J by 0 bases, and 12 bases separated the two germline ends. As DNA, the CDR3 is TGTGCCAGCAGTGACGCGCACTGGACCTCCTACGAGCAGTACTTC. Translating gives CASSDAHWTSYEQYF.

This clonotype was recorded once. This CDR3 fails to terminate in the conserved phenylalanine or tryptophan, so it likely reflects a read error. The rearrangement links TRBV24-1 to TRBJ2-5; TRBD1 aligns across 10 bases. V was clipped by 6 bases and J by 5 bases; unmatched bases: 5. The CDR3 has 14 amino acids. Germline assignment: CDR1 KGHDR and CDR2 SFDVKD. The CDR3 spells CATSMGQGLETQYS. The CDR3 nucleotides read TGTGCCACCAGTATGGGACAGGGGTTGGAGACCCAGTACTCC.

Only a few counts were recorded for this clonotype. The chain is built from TRBV15 and TRBJ1-1; perhaps TRBD1 as D (6 bases). There are 14 residues in the CDR3. Germline CDR1 is LNHNV and CDR2 is YYDKDF (reference sequence). V was shortened by 2 bases and J by 2 bases, with 9 bases between the two germline ends. CDR3 amino acids: CATSRKGGNTEAFF. CDR3 DNA: TGTGCCACCAGCAGAAAGGGGGGAAACACTGAAGCTTTCTTT.

The chain employs TRBV7-6 and TRBJ2-2, with 11 bases fitting TRBD2. Germline V CDR1 and CDR2: SGHVS, FNYEAQ. V dropped 0 bases and J dropped 6; count of bases not matched to a gene: 3. CDR3 length equals 16 residues. The CDR3 DNA follows: TGTGCCAGCAGCTTAGCTACTAGCGGGAGTCCCGGGGAGCTGTTTTTT. Translation gives CASSLATSGSPGELFF.

The chain has TRBV25-1 and TRBJ2-7; 7 bases are shared with TRBD1. This CDR3 has 12 residues. V lost 7 bases and J lost 4; bases outside the gene matches: 4. The germline V gene encodes CDR1 MGHDK and CDR2 SYGVNS. In DNA, the CDR3 is TGTGCCAGCACGACAGGGAAGTACGAGCAGTACTTC. Protein sequence: CASTTGKYEQYF.

This clonotype is medium-sized. CDR3 amino acids: CATSRGQEGSPLHF. The CDR3 nucleotides are TGTGCCACCAGCAGGGGACAGGAAGGTTCACCCCTCCACTTT. The rearrangement joins TRBV15 to TRBJ1-6; TRBD1 matches 8 bases. The CDR3 is 14 amino acids. V shed 3 bases and J 9 bases; nucleotides not matched to a gene: 4. Germline values: CDR1 LNHNV, CDR2 YYDKDF (reference sequence).

This chain connects TRBV19 to TRBJ2-2, with D unclear. With 5 bases removed from V and 5 bases from J, the gap between germline ends came to 9 bases. The CDR3 is made up of 13 amino acids. The germline gives CDR1 LNHDA, CDR2 SQIVND (reference sequence). The CDR3, as DNA: TGTGCCAGTAGTGAATCTTATACCGGGGAGCTGTTTTTT. Encoded protein: CASSESYTGELFF.

J is TRBJ2-1 and V is TRBV19; 7 positions agree with TRBD2. CDR1 and CDR2 (germline): LNHDA, SQIVND (reference sequence). V was clipped by 4 bases and J by 4 bases; unmatched bases: 7. The CDR3 loop spans 15 amino acids. Written as DNA, the CDR3 is TGTGCCAGTAGTAGCGGGAGCCGCCTTTACAATGAGCAGTTCTTC. This encodes CASSSGSRLYNEQFF.

This clonotype has at least ten counts. V gene TRBV9 combines with J gene TRBJ2-3; unclear D gene. Trimming cost V 0 bases and J 4 bases, with 9 bases left between them. The germline CDR1 and CDR2 sequences are SGDLS and YYNGEE. The CDR3 is 14 amino acids. CDR3 DNA sequence: TGTGCCAGCAGCGTAGAGGATTTAGCAGATACGCAGTATTTT. Protein product: CASSVEDLADTQYF.

The J gene is TRBJ1-1, the V gene TRBV7-9; no firm D call. The CDR3 loop spans 13 amino acids. CDR1 and CDR2 from the germline V gene are SEHNR and FQNEAQ (reference sequence). The germline V and J ends were trimmed by 7 bases and 4 bases, with 13 bases remaining between them. CDR3: CASTLLWGTEAFF. The DNA for the CDR3 is TGTGCCAGCACCCTTTTATGGGGCACTGAAGCTTTCTTT.

The CDR3 DNA follows: TGTGCCAGCAGCTCGGGGTTCGGGGCGAACACTGAAGCTTTCTTT. Protein product: CASSSGFGANTEAFF. This rearrangement joins TRBV7-6 to TRBJ2-2, with TRBD1 as a possible D gene (5 bases). The DNA end lines up better with TRBJ1-1; the J call may be wrong. CDR3 length: 15 amino acids. Looked up from germline, CDR1 is SGHVS and CDR2 is FNYEAQ.

The sample holds many counts of this clonotype. The chain carries TRBV6-2 or TRBV6-3 and TRBJ2-5, with D maybe TRBD2 (6 bases). Germline CDR1 reads MNHEY; CDR2 reads SVGEGT. Trimming pared 0 bases from V and 8 bases from J, leaving 19 bases between. The CDR3 totals 16 residues. The CDR3 DNA follows: TGTGCCAGCAGTTACTCGAAGGGGACGGGAGCGTCAACCCAGTACTTC. As protein: CASSYSKGTGASTQYF.

The rearrangement links TRBV6-2 or TRBV6-3 to TRBJ2-1, with D tentatively TRBD1 or TRBD2 (6 bases each). The ends were cut back, 4 bases at V and 6 bases at J, with 13 bases in the middle. This CDR3 comprises 14 residues. Germline V CDR1 and CDR2: MNHEY, SVGEGT. CDR3 nucleotides: TGTGCCAGCAGTTGGCAGGGGAGGATCAATGAGCAGTTCTTC. Translating gives CASSWQGRINEQFF.

This clonotype was seen many times. This chain connects TRBV19 to TRBJ2-7; 10 bases are shared with TRBD2. This CDR3 has 14 amino acids. J was trimmed by 2 bases and V by 5 bases; bases with no gene match: 3. CDR1 LNHDA and CDR2 SQIVND come from the germline V gene (reference sequence). Here the CDR3 DNA reads TGTGCCAGTAGTGTAGCGGGAGGACCCTACGAGCAGTACTTC. Amino acids: CASSVAGGPYEQYF.

The J gene is TRBJ1-1, the V gene TRBV15; D gene unclear. Germline V gene sequence: CDR1 LNHNV, CDR2 YYDKDF (reference sequence). Trimming took off 3 bases at V and 2 bases at J, with 7 bases between the two ends. The CDR3 sequence is 13 residues long. CDR3 nucleotide sequence: TGTGCCACCAGCAGCGGATTTAACACTGAAGCTTTCTTT. Its protein is CATSSGFNTEAFF.